This T cell receptor beta chain appears in the sequencing data of a study of blood T cell repertoires in COVID-19. Libraries were prepared by immunoSEQ multiplex PCR; TCRdb keeps only in-frame clonotypes and omits some of them. This table has around 160,000 clones, about 83% appearing once. There are 15 residues in the CDR3. V was clipped by 0 bases and J by 8 bases, with 13 bases between them. CDR1 and CDR2 from the germline V gene are ENHRY and SYGVKD. The receptor comes from a woman aged 70-85 years with COVID-19, enrolled during active disease. What was sequenced was peripheral blood. This chain connects TRBV10-3 to TRBJ1-4; D unclear. CDR3 amino acids: CAISESGEVEEKLFF. For the CDR3, the DNA is TGTGCCATCAGTGAGTCTGGCGAGGTGGAAGAAAAACTGTTTTTT.